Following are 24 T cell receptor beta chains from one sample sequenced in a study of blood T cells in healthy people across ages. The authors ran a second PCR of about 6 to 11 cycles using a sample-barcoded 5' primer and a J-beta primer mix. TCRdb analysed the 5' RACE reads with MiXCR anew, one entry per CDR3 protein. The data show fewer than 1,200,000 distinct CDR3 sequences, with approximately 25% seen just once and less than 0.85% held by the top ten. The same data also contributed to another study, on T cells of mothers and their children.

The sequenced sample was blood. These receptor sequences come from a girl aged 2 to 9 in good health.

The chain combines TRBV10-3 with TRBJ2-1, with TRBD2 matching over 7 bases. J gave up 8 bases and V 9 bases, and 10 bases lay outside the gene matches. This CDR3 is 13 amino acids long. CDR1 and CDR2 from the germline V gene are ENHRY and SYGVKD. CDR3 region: CAIGVAGGDEQFF. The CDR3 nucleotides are TGTGCCATAGGGGTAGCGGGTGGCGATGAGCAGTTCTTC.

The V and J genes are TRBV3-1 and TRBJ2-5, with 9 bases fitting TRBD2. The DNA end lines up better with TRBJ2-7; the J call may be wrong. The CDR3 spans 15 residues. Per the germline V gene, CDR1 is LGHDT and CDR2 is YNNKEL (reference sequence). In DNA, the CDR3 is TGTGCCAGCAGCCAAGATAGCGGGAGTTGGAGCGAGCAGTACTTC. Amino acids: CASSQDSGSWSEQYF.

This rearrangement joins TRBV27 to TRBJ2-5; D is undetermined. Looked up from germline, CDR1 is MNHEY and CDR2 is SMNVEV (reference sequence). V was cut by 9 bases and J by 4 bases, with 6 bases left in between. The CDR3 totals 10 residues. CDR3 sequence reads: CASPIETQYF. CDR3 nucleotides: TGTGCCAGTCCTATAGAGACCCAGTACTTC.

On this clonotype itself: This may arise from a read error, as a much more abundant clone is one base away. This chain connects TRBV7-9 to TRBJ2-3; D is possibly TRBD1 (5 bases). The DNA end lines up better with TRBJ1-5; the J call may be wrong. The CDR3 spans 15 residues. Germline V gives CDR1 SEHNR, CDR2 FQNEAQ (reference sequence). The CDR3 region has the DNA TGTGCCAGCAGCCCGGGACTAGCGGGAGGGGATACGCAGCATTTT. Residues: CASSPGLAGGDTQHF.

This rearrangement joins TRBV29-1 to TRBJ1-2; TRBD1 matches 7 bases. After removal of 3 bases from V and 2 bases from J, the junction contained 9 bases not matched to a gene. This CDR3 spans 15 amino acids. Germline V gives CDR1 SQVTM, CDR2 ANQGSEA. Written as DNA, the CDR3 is TGCAGCGTTGATCCTCCGGGACAGCGGAACTATGGCTACACCTTC. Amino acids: CSVDPPGQRNYGYTF.

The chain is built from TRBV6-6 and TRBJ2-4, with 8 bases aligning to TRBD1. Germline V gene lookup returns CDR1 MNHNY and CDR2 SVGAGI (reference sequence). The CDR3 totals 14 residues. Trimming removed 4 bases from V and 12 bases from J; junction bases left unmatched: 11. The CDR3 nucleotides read TGTGCCAGCAGTTCCGTCGGACAGGGTGACACTCAGTACTTC. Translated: CASSSVGQGDTQYF.

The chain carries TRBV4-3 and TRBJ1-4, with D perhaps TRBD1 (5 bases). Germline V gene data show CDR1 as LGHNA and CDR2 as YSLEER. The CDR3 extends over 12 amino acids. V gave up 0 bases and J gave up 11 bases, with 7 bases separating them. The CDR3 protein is CASSQETDKLFF. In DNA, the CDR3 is TGCGCCAGCAGCCAAGAGACAGACAAACTGTTTTTT.

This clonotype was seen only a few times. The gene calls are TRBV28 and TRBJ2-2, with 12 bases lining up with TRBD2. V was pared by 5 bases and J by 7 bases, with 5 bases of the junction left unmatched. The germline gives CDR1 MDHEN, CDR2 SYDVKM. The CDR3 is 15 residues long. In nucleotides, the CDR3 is TGTGCCAGCAGTATTGGGACTAGCGGGTTCGGGGAGCTGTTTTTT. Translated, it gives CASSIGTSGFGELFF. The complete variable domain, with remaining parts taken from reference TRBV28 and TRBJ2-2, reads DVKVTQSSRYLVKRTGEKVFLECVQDMDHENMFWYRQDPGLGLRLIYFSYDVKMKEKGDIPEGYSVSREKKERFSLILESASTNQTSMYLCASSIGTSGFGELFFGEGSRLTVL.

The CDR3 nucleotides read TGCAGCCCCGGGACAGGGCTGTATTCACCCCTCCACTTT. Its translation: CSPGTGLYSPLHF. The rearrangement joins TRBV29-1 to TRBJ1-6; TRBD1 aligns across 9 bases. The CDR3 totals 13 residues. The germline CDR1 and CDR2 sequences are SQVTM and ANQGSEA. Germline trimming cut 8 bases from V and 8 bases from J; bases unmatched to any gene: 7.

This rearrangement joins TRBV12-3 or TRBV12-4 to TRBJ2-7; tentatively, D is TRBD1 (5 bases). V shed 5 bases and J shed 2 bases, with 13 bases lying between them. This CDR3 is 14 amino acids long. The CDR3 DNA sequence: TGTGCCAGCAGTCCTTCAGGGTTTACCTACGAGCAGTACTTC. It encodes CASSPSGFTYEQYF.

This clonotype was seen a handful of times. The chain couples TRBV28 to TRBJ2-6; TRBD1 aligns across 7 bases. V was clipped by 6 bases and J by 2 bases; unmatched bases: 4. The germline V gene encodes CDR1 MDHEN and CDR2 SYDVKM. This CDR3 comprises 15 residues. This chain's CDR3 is CASRGQLTGANVLTF. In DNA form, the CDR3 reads TGTGCCAGCAGGGGACAGTTGACTGGGGCCAACGTCCTGACTTTC. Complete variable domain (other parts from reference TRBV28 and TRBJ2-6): DVKVTQSSRYLVKRTGEKVFLECVQDMDHENMFWYRQDPGLGLRLIYFSYDVKMKEKGDIPEGYSVSREKKERFSLILESASTNQTSMYLCASRGQLTGANVLTFGAGSRLTVL.

The CDR3 loop is CASSLGPGGNIQYF. The CDR3 DNA is TGTGCCAGCAGTTTGGGTCCGGGGGGCAACATTCAGTACTTC. V and J are TRBV12-3 or TRBV12-4 and TRBJ2-4; a possible D gene is TRBD2 (7 bases). The CDR3 spans 14 residues. The V and J ends lost 3 bases and 7 bases respectively, with 13 bases between them.

CDR3 sequence (DNA): TGTGCCAGCAGCTGGCGGGGGACGGATTCCTACGAGCAGTACTTC. Amino acid sequence: CASSWRGTDSYEQYF. The chain carries TRBV7-2 and TRBJ2-7, with 7 bases matching TRBD2. With V trimmed by 4 bases and J by 1 base, 7 bases remained unmatched. There are 15 residues in the CDR3. Germline loops: CDR1 SGHTA, CDR2 FQGNSA.

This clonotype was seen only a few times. The CDR3 region has the DNA TGTGCCAGCAGCTTAGCGCGGGGCGGGAGAGCCCAAGAGACCCAGTACTTC. Protein sequence: CASSLARGGRAQETQYF. This rearrangement joins TRBV7-6 to TRBJ2-5; 7 positions agree with TRBD2. With 0 bases clipped from V and 1 base from J, the junction kept 8 bases outside the gene matches. The CDR3 is 17 amino acids. CDR1 SGHVS and CDR2 FNYEAQ come from the germline V gene.

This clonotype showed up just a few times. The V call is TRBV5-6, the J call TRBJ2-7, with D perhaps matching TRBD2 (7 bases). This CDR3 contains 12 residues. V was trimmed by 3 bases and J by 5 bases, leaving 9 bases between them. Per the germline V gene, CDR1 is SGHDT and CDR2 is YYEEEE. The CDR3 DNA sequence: TGTGCCAGCAGCTGGGGGGGCGACGAGCAGTACTTC. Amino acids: CASSWGGDEQYF.

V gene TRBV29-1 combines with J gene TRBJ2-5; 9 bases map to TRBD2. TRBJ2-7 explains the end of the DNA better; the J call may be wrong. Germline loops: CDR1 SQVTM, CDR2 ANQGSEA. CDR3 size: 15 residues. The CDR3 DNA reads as TGCAGCGTTACCTTGATGGCGGGAGGGTCCTACGAGCAGTACTTC. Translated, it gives CSVTLMAGGSYEQYF.

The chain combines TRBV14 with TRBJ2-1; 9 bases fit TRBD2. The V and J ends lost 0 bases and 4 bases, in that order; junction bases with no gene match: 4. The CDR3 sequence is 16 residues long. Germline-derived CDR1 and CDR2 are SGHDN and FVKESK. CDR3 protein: CASSQDRGLAYNEQFF. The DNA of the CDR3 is TGTGCCAGCAGCCAAGATAGAGGACTAGCGTACAATGAGCAGTTCTTC.

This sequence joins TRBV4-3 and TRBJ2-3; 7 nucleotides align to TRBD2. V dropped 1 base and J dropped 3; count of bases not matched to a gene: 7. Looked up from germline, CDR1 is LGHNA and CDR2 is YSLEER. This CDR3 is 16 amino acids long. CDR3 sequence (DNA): TGCGCCAGCAGCCAAGGTGGGGGGGAGGTAACAGATACGCAGTATTTT. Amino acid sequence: CASSQGGGEVTDTQYF.

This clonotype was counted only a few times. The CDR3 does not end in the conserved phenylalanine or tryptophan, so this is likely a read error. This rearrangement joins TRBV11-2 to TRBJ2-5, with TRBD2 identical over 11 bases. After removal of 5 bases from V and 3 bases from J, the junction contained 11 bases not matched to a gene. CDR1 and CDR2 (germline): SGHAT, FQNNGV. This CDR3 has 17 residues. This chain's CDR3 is CASSLLTSGVLEETQYL. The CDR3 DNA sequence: TGTGCCAGCAGCCTCCTGACTAGCGGGGTGTTGGAAGAGACCCAGTACCTC.

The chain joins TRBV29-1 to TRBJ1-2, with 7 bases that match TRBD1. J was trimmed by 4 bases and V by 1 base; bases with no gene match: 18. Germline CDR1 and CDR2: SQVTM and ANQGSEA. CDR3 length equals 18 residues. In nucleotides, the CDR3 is TGCAGCGTTGAAGTCGGAGGGGGCGAGGCAGTATGGGGCTATGGCTACACCTTC. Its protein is CSVEVGGGEAVWGYGYTF.

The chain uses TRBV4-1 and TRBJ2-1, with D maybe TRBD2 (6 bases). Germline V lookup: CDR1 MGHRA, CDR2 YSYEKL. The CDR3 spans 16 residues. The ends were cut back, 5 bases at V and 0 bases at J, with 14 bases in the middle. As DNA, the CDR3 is TGCGCCAGCAGCTTCCCAGCGGGCCTCTCCTACAATGAGCAGTTCTTC. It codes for CASSFPAGLSYNEQFF.

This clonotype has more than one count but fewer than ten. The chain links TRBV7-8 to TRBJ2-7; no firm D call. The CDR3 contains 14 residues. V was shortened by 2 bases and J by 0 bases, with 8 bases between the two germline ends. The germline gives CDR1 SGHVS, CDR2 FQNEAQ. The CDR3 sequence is CASSLTQYSYEQYF. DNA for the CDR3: TGTGCCAGCAGCTTAACACAGTACTCCTACGAGCAGTACTTC. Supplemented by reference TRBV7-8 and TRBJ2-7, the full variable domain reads GAGVSQSPRYKVAKRGQDVALRCDPISGHVSLFWYQQALGQGPEFLTYFQNEAQLDKSGLPSDRFFAERPEGSVSTLKIQRTQQEDSAVYLCASSLTQYSYEQYFGPGTRLTVT.

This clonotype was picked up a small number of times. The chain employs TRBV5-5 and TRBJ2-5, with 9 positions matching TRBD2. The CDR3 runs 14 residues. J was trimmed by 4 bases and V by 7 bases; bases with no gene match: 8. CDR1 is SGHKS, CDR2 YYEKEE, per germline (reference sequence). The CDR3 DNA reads TGTGCCAGCGCTTTGCGGGAGGGGAGAGAGACCCAGTACTTC. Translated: CASALREGRETQYF.

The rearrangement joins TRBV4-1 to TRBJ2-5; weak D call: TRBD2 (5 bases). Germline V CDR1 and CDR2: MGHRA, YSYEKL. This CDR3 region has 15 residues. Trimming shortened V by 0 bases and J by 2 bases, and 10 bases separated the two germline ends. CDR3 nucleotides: TGCGCCAGCAGCCAAGATGTGCGGGCACAAGAGACCCAGTACTTC. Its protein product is CASSQDVRAQETQYF.